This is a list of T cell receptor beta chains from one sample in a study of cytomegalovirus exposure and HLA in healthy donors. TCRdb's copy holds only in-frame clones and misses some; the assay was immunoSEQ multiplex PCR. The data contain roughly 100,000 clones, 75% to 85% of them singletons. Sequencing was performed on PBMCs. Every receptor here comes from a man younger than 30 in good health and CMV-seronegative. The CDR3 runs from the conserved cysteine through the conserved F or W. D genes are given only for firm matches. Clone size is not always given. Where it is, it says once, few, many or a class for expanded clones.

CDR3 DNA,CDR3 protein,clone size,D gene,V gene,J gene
TGTGCCAGCCAGGGACAGTTGAACACTGAAGCTTTCTTT,CASQGQLNTEAFF,-,TRBD1,TRBV28,TRBJ1-1
TGTGCCAGCAGCGACCGATCCAGCTCTGGAAACACCATATATTTT,CASSDRSSSGNTIYF,-,-,TRBV9,TRBJ1-3
TGTGCCAGCAGCGGCGACAGGGGTCGTACAGATACGCAGTATTTT,CASSGDRGRTDTQYF,once,TRBD1,TRBV9,TRBJ2-3
TGTGCCAGCAGTTTATACCTTCCCGGACAGGGAAGAGGGTCGACTGAAGCTTTCTTT,CASSLYLPGQGRGSTEAFF,-,TRBD1,TRBV27,TRBJ1-1
TGTGCCAGTGGACAGGGGGGCGAGCAGTACTTC,CASGQGGEQYF,-,TRBD1,TRBV28,TRBJ2-7
TGTGCCAGCAGCTTGGGTCTAGCGGGATTGGATACGCAGTATTTT,CASSLGLAGLDTQYF,few,TRBD2,TRBV5-5,TRBJ2-3
TGTGCCAGCAGCGTAGTTGGACAGAACAATGAGCAGTTCTTC,CASSVVGQNNEQFF,-,-,TRBV9,TRBJ2-1
TGTGCCAGCTCACCACTGGCGGGTAGCACAGATACGCAGTATTTT,CASSPLAGSTDTQYF,-,-,TRBV18,TRBJ2-3
TGTGCCAGCAGTACAGGAGCTAACTATGGCTACACCTTC,CASSTGANYGYTF,-,-,TRBV2,TRBJ1-2
TGTGCCACCAGCAGAGATTCGGGGGGTGGCTACACCTTC,CATSRDSGGGYTF,-,-,TRBV15,TRBJ1-2
TGTGCCAGCAGTCCTGGCCCGGGACAGGGGTACGAGCAGTACTTC,CASSPGPGQGYEQYF,-,TRBD1,TRBV6-5,TRBJ2-7
TGTGCCAGCAGCTTTGAGAAACTGTTTTTT,CASSFEKLFF,-,-,TRBV7-9,TRBJ1-4
TGTGCCAGCAGCTTATCCGGGACTAGCGGCCCCTACGAGCAGTACTTC,CASSLSGTSGPYEQYF,-,TRBD2,TRBV7-3,TRBJ2-7
TGTGCCAGCAGCTTTAGCGGGAGGGCCCTTCGACTAGCCAAAAACATTCAGTACTTC,CASSFSGRALRLAKNIQYF,-,TRBD2,TRBV7-8,TRBJ2-4
TGTGCCAGCAGTCTACTAGCGGGAGGATTCAATGAGCAGTTCTTC,CASSLLAGGFNEQFF,once,TRBD2,TRBV27,TRBJ2-1
TGTGCCACCTCCGGGACAGGGGACCACGAGCAGTACTTC,CATSGTGDHEQYF,-,TRBD1,TRBV7-9,TRBJ2-7
TGTGCCAGCAGCTTAGCTCCCCCCTCAATCGGGATTACCTACGAGCAGTACTTC,CASSLAPPSIGITYEQYF,-,-,TRBV7-2,TRBJ2-7
TGTGCCAGCAGCGAAGGGAGCCTCAACCAAGAGACCCAGTACTTC,CASSEGSLNQETQYF,-,-,TRBV9,TRBJ2-5
TGTGCCAGCAGTGAAGGGACAGGGTTACAAGAGACCCAGTACTTC,CASSEGTGLQETQYF,-,TRBD1,TRBV25-1,TRBJ2-5
TGTGCCAGCAGCCCTTTCTCCACCGGGGAGCTGTTTTTT,CASSPFSTGELFF,-,-,TRBV7-2,TRBJ2-2
TGTGCCAGCTCGACGGGACACAATCAGCCCCAGCATTTT,CASSTGHNQPQHF,-,-,TRBV6-6,TRBJ1-5
TGTGCCAGCAGTCCCGGACAGACCCTGAACACTGAAGCTTTCTTT,CASSPGQTLNTEAFF,-,-,TRBV28,TRBJ1-1
TGTGCCAGCACTGGCGGAGGAAGCACAGATACGCAGTATTTT,CASTGGGSTDTQYF,-,-,TRBV2,TRBJ2-3
TGTGCCAGCAGCGTAGCATGGGACAGGGGGCGGCATGAGCAGTTCTTC,CASSVAWDRGRHEQFF,-,TRBD1,TRBV9,TRBJ2-1
TGCGCCAGCAGCTTGGCGATCGGGGTTACTGAAGCTTTCTTT,CASSLAIGVTEAFF,-,-,TRBV5-1,TRBJ1-1
TGTGCCAGCAGTTACTATTCCGGGTACGAGCAGTACTTC,CASSYYSGYEQYF,-,-,TRBV10-3,TRBJ2-7